The 10 T cell receptor beta chains given below trace back to one sample, sequenced in a study of OX40 agonist ivuxolimab in advanced cancers. The assay was immunoSEQ multiplex PCR, and TCRdb's table has in-frame clones only and misses some. The sample lists 77,000 or so clones; more than 80% were seen once. The sequencing used CD4+ or CD8+ T cells sorted from blood, collected in a trial of the OX40 agonist ivuxolimab. The receptors here all came from an adult with an advanced solid tumor such as melanoma, head and neck, liver or kidney cancer.

The rearrangement joins TRBV4-2 to TRBJ2-7; 11 bases line up with TRBD2. The CDR3 totals 15 residues. Germline CDR1 reads LGHNA; CDR2 reads YNFKEQ. V was pared by 4 bases and J by 5 bases, with 7 bases of the junction left unmatched. The CDR3 sequence is CASSPLAGGPHEQYF. DNA for the CDR3: TGTGCCAGCAGCCCGTTAGCGGGAGGGCCGCACGAGCAGTACTTC.

This chain connects TRBV6-4 to TRBJ2-7; D is perhaps TRBD2 (5 bases). Trimming took off 2 bases at V and 6 bases at J, with 11 bases between the two ends. Germline CDR1 MRHNA, CDR2 SNTAGT. The CDR3 length is 13 residues. CDR3 DNA sequence: TGTGCCAGCAGTGACGTGCCGGGGTCCGAGCAGTACTTC. Its protein product is CASSDVPGSEQYF.

The chain is built from TRBV11-2 and TRBJ1-5, with D possibly TRBD1 on 6 matching bases. In germline, CDR1 is SGHAT, CDR2 FQNNGV. Between the trimmed V and J ends, which lost 2 bases and 6 bases, there was a span of 14 bases. The CDR3 is made up of 15 amino acids. The CDR3 sequence is CASSLKGGAGQPQHF. The CDR3, as DNA: TGTGCCAGCAGCTTAAAGGGGGGGGCTGGTCAGCCCCAGCATTTT. The whole variable domain, remainder taken from reference TRBV11-2 and TRBJ1-5, is EAGVAQSPRYKIIEKRQSVAFWCNPISGHATLYWYQQILGQGPKLLIQFQNNGVVDDSQLPKDRFSAERLKGVDSTLKIQPAKLEDSAVYLCASSLKGGAGQPQHFGDGTRLSIL.

This clone was seen just once. The chain links TRBV19 to TRBJ2-5; D may be TRBD1 (5 bases). Trimming left V 3 bases short and J 5 bases short, with 16 bases between. The CDR3 consists of 15 residues. The germline gives CDR1 LNHDA, CDR2 SQIVND (reference sequence). CDR3 residues: CASSMRTQGGETQYF. The CDR3 DNA follows: TGTGCCAGTAGTATGAGGACCCAGGGCGGTGAGACCCAGTACTTC.

The V gene is TRBV2, the J gene TRBJ1-3; D is possibly TRBD1 (5 bases). From germline, CDR1 is SNHLY and CDR2 FYNNEI. Trimming removed 5 bases from V and 0 bases from J, with 11 bases in between. The CDR3 covers 15 residues. CDR3 residues: CASSSGGSSGNTIYF. The CDR3, as DNA: TGTGCCAGCAGTTCTGGGGGAAGCTCTGGAAACACCATATATTTT.

The V and J genes are TRBV29-1 and TRBJ2-3; possible D gene TRBD1, 5 bases. V lost 4 bases and J lost 2, with 10 bases in between. This CDR3 contains 13 residues. The V gene's germline CDR1 is SQVTM and CDR2 ANQGSEA. DNA for the CDR3: TGCAGCGTTGGAACAGGATCCACAGATACGCAGTATTTT. Amino acid sequence: CSVGTGSTDTQYF.

J is TRBJ2-1 and V is TRBV7-9, with D perhaps matching TRBD2 (6 bases). The CDR3 extends over 14 amino acids. Between the trimmed V and J ends, which lost 5 bases and 5 bases, there was a span of 13 bases. The germline V gene encodes CDR1 SEHNR and CDR2 FQNEAQ (reference sequence). CDR3 amino acids: CASSRVGGNNEQFF. As DNA, the CDR3 is TGTGCCAGCAGCCGGGTGGGAGGTAACAATGAGCAGTTCTTC.

The chain employs TRBV30 and TRBJ2-1, with D perhaps TRBD1 (6 bases). The length of the CDR3 is 16 residues. The germline gives CDR1 GTSNPN, CDR2 SVGIG (reference sequence). V was cut by 8 bases and J by 3 bases, with 23 bases left in between. The CDR3 reads CASRQGTPIVYNEQFF. CDR3 in DNA: TGTGCCAGCCGTCAGGGGACCCCTATCGTCTACAATGAGCAGTTCTTC. The full variable domain, in which reference TRBV30 and TRBJ2-1 provide the parts outside the CDR3, is SQTIHQWPATLVQPVGSPLSLECTVEGTSNPNLYWYRQAAGRGLQLLFYSVGIGQISSEVPQNLSASRPQDRQFILSSKKLLLSDSGFYLCASRQGTPIVYNEQFFGPGTRLTVL.

The chain joins TRBV7-3 to TRBJ1-1; 9 bases match TRBD1. The V and J ends lost 5 bases and 5 bases, in that order; junction bases with no gene match: 6. The CDR3 spans 14 residues. Germline CDR1 and CDR2: SGHTA and FQGTGA. In DNA form, the CDR3 reads TGTGCCAGCAGCACACAGGGGGCGATAACTGAAGCTTTCTTT. Translated, it gives CASSTQGAITEAFF.

The chain recombines TRBV19 with TRBJ1-5; D is possibly TRBD1 (5 bases). CDR1 is LNHDA, CDR2 SQIVND, per germline (reference sequence). The CDR3 is 16 residues long. V lost 0 bases and J lost 2, with 11 bases in between. CDR3 amino acids: CASSIDGSGGNQPQHF. Written as DNA, the CDR3 is TGTGCCAGTAGTATAGATGGTTCGGGGGGCAATCAGCCCCAGCATTTT.